These 28 T cell receptor beta chains were all obtained from the same sample, sequenced in a study of blood T cell repertoires in COVID-19. Sequenced by immunoSEQ multiplex PCR; TCRdb stores in-frame clones only, minus some. The repertoire holds hundreds of thousands of clones, with more than 70% as singletons. Material for sequencing was peripheral blood. The receptors come from a man at least 80 years old with acute or convalescent COVID-19.

The rearrangement joins TRBV9 to TRBJ2-6; TRBD1 matches 8 bases. The CDR3 is made up of 19 amino acids. Germline CDR1 is SGDLS and CDR2 is YYNGEE. V dropped 0 bases and J dropped 1; count of bases not matched to a gene: 9. In nucleotides, the CDR3 is TGTGCCAGCAGCGTAGGGGGCAGGGGGCGCCTATCTGGGGCCAACGTCCTGACTTTC. It encodes CASSVGGRGRLSGANVLTF.

The chain combines TRBV10-2 with TRBJ1-1; 8 bases align to TRBD1. V trimming: 9 bases; J trimming: 3 bases; junction bases outside the gene matches: 6. Germline V gene sequence: CDR1 WSHSY, CDR2 SAAADI. The CDR3 has 13 residues. This CDR3 is CASADRVDTEAFF. CDR3 sequence (DNA): TGCGCCAGTGCGGACAGGGTTGACACTGAAGCTTTCTTT.

V and J are TRBV4-2 and TRBJ2-1, with a possible D match to TRBD2 (6 bases). Germline lookup yields CDR1 LGHNA and CDR2 YNFKEQ. The V and J ends lost 4 bases and 5 bases respectively, with 21 bases between them. The CDR3 is made up of 17 amino acids. CDR3 amino acids: CASSLERTSSENNEQFF. The CDR3 DNA sequence: TGTGCCAGCAGCCTAGAGCGTACTAGCTCAGAAAACAATGAGCAGTTCTTC.

This clone was counted ten times or more. V gene TRBV4-2 combines with J gene TRBJ1-3, with a possible D match to TRBD1 (6 bases). Germline assignment: CDR1 LGHNA and CDR2 YNFKEQ. The V and J ends lost 1 base and 2 bases respectively, with 15 bases between them. This CDR3 has 17 amino acids. CDR3 nucleotides: TGTGCCAGCAGCCAAGGCCCGACAGGAGCGCCTGGAAACACCATATATTTT. Translation: CASSQGPTGAPGNTIYF.

This chain links TRBV6-4 with TRBJ1-5, with D perhaps matching TRBD1 (5 bases). This CDR3 is 16 amino acids long. CDR1 and CDR2 (germline): MRHNA, SNTAGT. Trimming removed 4 bases at V and 7 bases at J, with 20 bases between. The CDR3 is CASSVWGRQEGQPQHF. CDR3 sequence (DNA): TGTGCCAGCAGTGTCTGGGGGAGGCAAGAGGGACAGCCCCAGCATTTT.

This chain joins TRBV2 and TRBJ2-7; TRBD1 is a possible D gene (5 bases). The germline V gene has CDR1 SNHLY and CDR2 FYNNEI. This CDR3 is 11 amino acids long. Trimming stripped 0 bases from V and 10 bases from J, with 7 bases between. DNA for the CDR3: TGTGCCAGCAGTGAAGCACAGGTACAGTACTTC. It yields the protein CASSEAQVQYF.

The V call is TRBV5-8, the J call TRBJ1-2, with D perhaps TRBD1 (6 bases). This CDR3 is built from 16 residues. Germline V gene lookup returns CDR1 SGHTS and CDR2 YDEGEE. Trimming pared 5 bases from V and 7 bases from J, leaving 24 bases between. CDR3 sequence reads: CASSTTGRRQGFGYTF. The CDR3 nucleotides read TGTGCCAGCAGTACAACAGGGCGGCGACAAGGGTTTGGCTACACCTTC. The full variable domain, with the rest looked up from reference TRBV5-8 and TRBJ1-2, is EAGVTQSPTHLIKTRGQQATLRCSPISGHTSVYWYQQALGLGLQFLLWYDEGEERNRGNFPPRFSGRQFPNYSSELNVNALELEDSALYLCASSTTGRRQGFGYTFGSGTRLTVV.

The chain carries TRBV4-1 and TRBJ1-2; 7 nucleotides match TRBD1. The CDR3 length is 16 residues. Germline V gene sequence: CDR1 MGHRA, CDR2 YSYEKL. The V gene end was trimmed by 4 bases and the J gene end by 7 bases; junction bases not matched to a gene: 15. CDR3 in amino acids: CASSRPGTDPAGGYTF. The CDR3 DNA is TGCGCCAGCAGCCGACCCGGGACAGACCCCGCCGGTGGCTACACCTTC.

This clone has more than one count but fewer than ten. The chain combines TRBV7-6 with TRBJ2-1, with TRBD2 matching 10 bases. The trim removed 4 bases at V and 4 bases at J, leaving 7 bases unmatched. Germline V gene lookup returns CDR1 SGHVS and CDR2 FNYEAQ. This CDR3 region has 16 residues. In DNA, the CDR3 is TGTGCCAGCAGCTCAGGACTAGCGGCCGGTTACAATGAGCAGTTCTTC. It yields the protein CASSSGLAAGYNEQFF.

This CDR3 reads CASTNRDAGDAFF. As DNA, the CDR3 is TGTGCCAGCACCAATCGAGACGCGGGGGATGCTTTCTTT. J is TRBJ1-1 and V is TRBV6-5, with D possibly matching TRBD1 (5 bases). From germline, CDR1 is MNHEY and CDR2 SVGAGI. This CDR3 region has 13 residues. The germline V and J ends were trimmed by 7 bases and 11 bases, with 20 bases remaining between them.

V is TRBV3-1 (or the pseudogene TRBV3-2) and J is TRBJ2-7; D not certain. With 0 bases removed from V and 0 bases from J, the gap between germline ends came to 6 bases. The CDR3 extends over 14 amino acids. Germline values: CDR1 LGHDT, CDR2 YNNKEL (reference sequence). The CDR3, as DNA: TGTGCCAGCAGCCAAGATTACAGCTCCTACGAGCAGTACTTC. Its translation is CASSQDYSSYEQYF.

The V and J genes are TRBV10-3 and TRBJ2-7; maybe TRBD2 (6 bases). Trimming took 7 bases from V and 5 from J, leaving 9 bases between them. Looked up from germline, CDR1 is ENHRY and CDR2 is SYGVKD. The length of the CDR3 is 11 residues. DNA for the CDR3: TGTGCCATCAAGGGCGGGGACGAGCAGTACTTC. As protein: CAIKGGDEQYF.

The chain recombines TRBV5-1 with TRBJ2-2, with D possibly being TRBD2 (6 bases). CDR1 and CDR2 (germline): SGHRS, YFSETQ. V lost 0 bases to trimming and J lost 3 bases, with 18 bases between them. CDR3 length: 18 amino acids. The CDR3 bases are TGCGCCAGCAGCTTGGGGCTGTTGGGAGGATCCTACACCGGGGAGCTGTTTTTT. It is translated as CASSLGLLGGSYTGELFF.

The V and J genes are TRBV3-1 (or the pseudogene TRBV3-2) and TRBJ1-2; TRBD1 aligns across 7 bases. Trimming removed 3 bases from V and 5 bases from J; junction bases left unmatched: 6. The length of the CDR3 is 14 residues. Germline CDR1 LGHDT, CDR2 YNNKEL (reference sequence). CDR3 nucleotide sequence: TGTGCCAGCAGCCAGACCCAGACAGGGTATGGCTACACCTTC. Its protein is CASSQTQTGYGYTF.

The gene calls are TRBV18 and TRBJ1-2, with a possible D match to TRBD1 (6 bases). This CDR3 has 15 amino acids. CDR1 KGHSH and CDR2 LQKENI come from the germline V gene. The V gene lost 4 bases and the J gene lost 0 bases, with 12 bases spanning the gap. The CDR3 nucleotides are TGTGCCAGCTCACTGGAACAGGGAGCTAACTATGGCTACACCTTC. Its translation is CASSLEQGANYGYTF. Using reference TRBV18 and TRBJ1-2 for the parts outside the CDR3, the full variable domain is NAGVMQNPRHLVRRRGQEARLRCSPMKGHSHVYWYRQLPEEGLKFMVYLQKENIIDESGMPKERFSAEFPKEGPSILRIQQVVRGDSAAYFCASSLEQGANYGYTFGSGTRLTVV.

This clone has just one count. This chain's CDR3 is CASSYGGAGGNSPLHF. The CDR3 DNA reads TGTGCCAGCAGTTACGGGGGAGCAGGGGGTAATTCACCCCTCCACTTT. The V call is TRBV6-5, the J call TRBJ1-6; the match to TRBD1 covers 7 bases. This CDR3 is 16 amino acids long. V was clipped by 2 bases and J by 6 bases; unmatched bases: 7. CDR1 and CDR2 (germline): MNHEY, SVGAGI.

This chain joins TRBV19 and TRBJ2-3; 11 bases match TRBD1. The CDR3 loop spans 15 amino acids. Germline lookup yields CDR1 LNHDA and CDR2 SQIVND (reference sequence). The trim removed 5 bases at V and 6 bases at J, leaving 7 bases unmatched. CDR3 nucleotide sequence: TGTGCCAGTAGTTCCGGACAGGGGGCTACGGATACGCAGTATTTT. Protein sequence: CASSSGQGATDTQYF.

The chain combines TRBV5-6 with TRBJ2-5, with D tentatively TRBD2 (5 bases). Germline CDR1 reads SGHDT; CDR2 reads YYEEEE. Deletions cut 1 base from V and 1 base from J, with 11 bases between. The CDR3 has 15 residues. CDR3: CASSLFAGIQETQYF. The CDR3 DNA reads TGTGCCAGCAGCTTGTTTGCGGGTATCCAAGAGACCCAGTACTTC.

This chain links TRBV25-1 with TRBJ2-1; TRBD1 matches 9 bases. The CDR3 consists of 14 residues. V shed 6 bases, J shed 4 bases, and the junction held 4 bases outside the gene matches. The germline CDR1 and CDR2 sequences are MGHDK and SYGVNS. DNA of the CDR3: TGTGCCAGCAGCTGGACAGGGGCATACAATGAGCAGTTCTTC. Translated, it gives CASSWTGAYNEQFF.

For the CDR3, the DNA is TGCGCCAGCAGCTTGACCGGGGGCTACGAGCAGTACTTC. It translates to CASSLTGGYEQYF. The J gene is TRBJ2-7, the V gene TRBV5-1; tentatively, D is TRBD2 (6 bases). The ends were cut back, 1 base at V and 3 bases at J, with 8 bases in the middle. Germline V gene data show CDR1 as SGHRS and CDR2 as YFSETQ. The CDR3 has 13 amino acids.

CDR3 nucleotides: TGTGCCAGCAGTTTATCCGCCGAGCCCTACGAGCAGTACTTC. Translation: CASSLSAEPYEQYF. V gene TRBV27 combines with J gene TRBJ2-7; no definite D call. Trimming shortened V by 0 bases and J by 2 bases, and 8 bases separated the two germline ends. The CDR3 spans 14 residues. The germline CDR1 and CDR2 sequences are MNHEY and SMNVEV (reference sequence).

The V call is TRBV5-4, the J call TRBJ2-1; TRBD2 agrees at 11 bases. This CDR3 has 18 amino acids. V was clipped by 0 bases and J by 0 bases; unmatched bases: 5. From germline, CDR1 is SGHNT and CDR2 YYREEE (reference sequence). The CDR3 spells CASSLASGGTSSYNEQFF. CDR3 nucleotides: TGTGCCAGCAGCTTGGCTAGCGGGGGGACTAGCTCCTACAATGAGCAGTTCTTC.

The chain has TRBV2 and TRBJ1-4; perhaps TRBD1 as D (5 bases). The CDR3 runs 15 residues. V lost 6 bases to trimming and J lost 0 bases, with 11 bases between them. Germline assignment: CDR1 SNHLY and CDR2 FYNNEI. CDR3 nucleotide sequence: TGTGCCAGCAGGCTACCAGGGTCAACTAATGAAAAACTGTTTTTT. It encodes CASRLPGSTNEKLFF.

The chain uses TRBV30 and TRBJ2-7; the match to TRBD2 covers 10 bases. The CDR3 has 12 amino acids. Trimming at V came to 1 base and at J to 11 bases, leaving 5 bases not matched to a gene. Germline lookup yields CDR1 GTSNPN and CDR2 SVGIG (reference sequence). DNA of the CDR3: TGTGCCTGGAGTGGGGCTAGCGGGAGTAAGTACTTC. Protein product: CAWSGASGSKYF.

J is TRBJ2-4 and V is TRBV2, with TRBD1 as a possible D gene (6 bases). The CDR3 contains 15 residues. From germline, CDR1 is SNHLY and CDR2 FYNNEI. Trimming took off 5 bases at V and 0 bases at J, with 11 bases between the two ends. CDR3 amino acids: CASSYRDGAKNIQYF. The CDR3 coding sequence is TGTGCCAGCAGTTACAGGGACGGAGCCAAAAACATTCAGTACTTC.

The chain uses TRBV6-5 and TRBJ2-7; 7 nucleotides match TRBD2. CDR1 MNHEY and CDR2 SVGAGI come from the germline V gene. V gave up 8 bases and J gave up 6 bases; unmatched junction bases: 4. The CDR3 length is 11 residues. The CDR3 DNA follows: TGTGCCAGCGGGGGAGGGGCCGAGCAGTACTTC. This codes for CASGGGAEQYF.

This clone has only a few counts. The CDR3 sequence is CASSLQGTETQYF. The CDR3 DNA is TGCGCCAGCAGTCTACAGGGGACGGAGACCCAGTACTTC. This chain connects TRBV10-1 to TRBJ2-5, with 7 bases matching TRBD1. The junction had 5 bases not matched to a gene; V was cut back by 5 bases and J by 5 bases. The CDR3 contains 13 residues. The germline V gene has CDR1 WNHNN and CDR2 SYGVQD (reference sequence).

This clone was observed once. The chain links TRBV11-1 to TRBJ2-7, with TRBD1 identical over 9 bases. CDR1 and CDR2 from the germline V gene are SGHAT and FQDESV (reference sequence). This CDR3 comprises 12 residues. V lost 5 bases to trimming and J lost 5 bases; unmatched junction nucleotides: 1. Written as DNA, the CDR3 is TGTGCCAGCAGCCGGGACAGGGACGAGCAGTACTTC. Its protein is CASSRDRDEQYF.